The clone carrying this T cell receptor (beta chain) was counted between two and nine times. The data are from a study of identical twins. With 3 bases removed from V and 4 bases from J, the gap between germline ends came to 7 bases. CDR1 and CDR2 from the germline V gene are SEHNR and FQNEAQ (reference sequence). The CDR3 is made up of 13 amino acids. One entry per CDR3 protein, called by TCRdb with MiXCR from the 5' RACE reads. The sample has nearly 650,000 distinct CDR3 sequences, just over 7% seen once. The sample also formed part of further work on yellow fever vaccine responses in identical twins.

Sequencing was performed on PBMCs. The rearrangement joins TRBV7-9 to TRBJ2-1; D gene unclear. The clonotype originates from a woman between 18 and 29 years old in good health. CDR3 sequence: CASSFVTYNEQFF. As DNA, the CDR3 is TGTGCCAGCAGCTTTGTAACTTACAATGAGCAGTTCTTC.